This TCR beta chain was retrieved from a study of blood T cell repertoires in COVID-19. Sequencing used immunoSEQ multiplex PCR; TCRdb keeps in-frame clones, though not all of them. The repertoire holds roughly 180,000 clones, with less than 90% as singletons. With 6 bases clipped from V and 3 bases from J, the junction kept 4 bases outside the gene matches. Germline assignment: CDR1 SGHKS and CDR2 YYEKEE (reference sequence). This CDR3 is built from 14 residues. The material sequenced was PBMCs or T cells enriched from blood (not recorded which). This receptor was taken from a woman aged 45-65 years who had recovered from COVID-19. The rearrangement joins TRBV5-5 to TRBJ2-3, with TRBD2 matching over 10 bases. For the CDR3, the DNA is TGTGCCAGCAAGCGGGAGGGCCTAACAGATACGCAGTATTTT. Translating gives CASKREGLTDTQYF. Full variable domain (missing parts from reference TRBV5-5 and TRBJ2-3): DAGVTQSPTHLIKTRGQQVTLRCSPISGHKSVSWYQQVLGQGPQFIFQYYEKEERGRGNFPDRFSARQFPNYSSELNVNALLLGDSALYLCASKREGLTDTQYFGPGTRLTVL.